The entry below gives a single T cell receptor (beta chain) sequence along with its context. The sample originates from a study of blood T cell repertoires in COVID-19. As for the study in general: Samples came from the United States, Italy and Spain, spanning acute and convalescent COVID-19. PBMCs, B-cell-depleted T cells, or T cells provided the cDNA or gDNA that made up the material.

Original processing methods: Amplification of reference gene primers was used by the study to estimate nucleated cell counts. The repertoire was sequenced with immunoSEQ multiplex PCR; TCRdb's copy has only in-frame clones and lacks some. Clone size and V and J calls were adopted from that table, with D and trimming inferred from the DNA. The repertoire holds some 11,000 clones, with 82% as singletons. Trimming cost V 5 bases and J 11 bases, with 15 bases left between them. CDR3 length: 12 residues. CDR1 and CDR2 from the germline V gene are SGHTA and FQGTGA. Sequencing input: peripheral blood. The TCR was taken from a man at least 80 years old with acute or convalescent COVID-19. The chain carries TRBV7-3 and TRBJ1-1; D remains ambiguous. The CDR3 bases are TGTGCCAGCAGCACCGGCCGGTCGGAGGCTTTCTTT. This gives the protein CASSTGRSEAFF.